The clone carrying this T cell receptor beta chain was counted many times. Germline V lookup: CDR1 LNHDA, CDR2 SQIVND (reference sequence). With 1 base removed from V and 7 bases from J, the gap between germline ends came to 13 bases. CDR3 length equals 14 residues. TCRdb reprocessed the PCR reads with MiXCR, giving one entry per CDR3 protein. The sample includes about 18,000 distinct CDR3 sequences, approximately 39% seen only once; the top ten take about 39%. The data originate from a study of tumor-infiltrating lymphocytes in oesophageal squamous cell carcinoma. Sequenced: esophageal tumor tissue. This TCR was recovered from a male donor with esophageal squamous cell carcinoma. V usage is TRBV19 and J usage is TRBJ1-1, with D perhaps matching TRBD1 (5 bases). The CDR3 protein is CASSIGGRPNEAFF. For the CDR3, the DNA is TGTGCCAGTAGTATAGGGGGACGGCCCAATGAAGCTTTCTTT.